The entry that follows covers one T cell receptor (beta chain) sequence. The specificity of this receptor is unknown. Base qualities are not provided; no much larger clone lies one nucleotide away. TCRbeta CDR3 regions were amplified from genomic DNA using the immunoSEQ Assay, a bias-controlled multiplex PCR. Turning to the authors' computational methods: Within the assay, amplification of reference gene primers was used to estimate how many nucleated cells each sample contained. To quantify the absolute abundance of each unique TCRbeta CDR3 rearrangement, sequence reads were collapsed and filtered. Productive Simpson clonality was computed per sample as the square root of Simpson's diversity index over productive rearrangements. TCRdb limited this immuneACCESS table to in-frame rearrangements with V and J called. A share of clones is missing; checked studies link under half to unresolved V genes, and the rest is unexplained. V and J calls and clone size are as listed in that table; D and trimming were resolved from the DNA. The sample records tens of thousands of clones, about 77% of which are singletons. Jointly, the top ten make up approximately 6.3% of the sample.

In Seattle, one collaborating source enrolled patients while the infection was active and tracked those patients longitudinally over the course of disease. Whole blood was collected in K2EDTA tubes by collaborating institutions according to the institutions' own protocols. For TCRbeta analysis, collaborators shipped samples in one of three forms: frozen whole blood, isolated PBMCs, or DNA extracted from either of those sample types. This specimen belongs to a study of blood T cell repertoires in COVID-19 (dated by TCRdb to the early 2020s). The study in broad terms: Samples covering the acute and convalescent phases of COVID-19 were provided by collaborators in the United States, Italy and Spain. The material from the prospective study consisted of cDNA or gDNA derived from T cells, B-cell-depleted T cells, or PBMCs. The dataset comprised deeply sampled blood TCRbeta repertoires from subjects exposed to, actively infected with, or recovered from COVID-19. The repertoires were released in a freely available public database meant as a resource for research on the immune response to SARS-CoV-2. Samples came from the ongoing ImmuneRACE study (first 160 participants) plus 1,254 subjects from 6 global collaborators. A de-identified subject ID, COVID-19 status, age in years and sex were almost always included in the sample metadata. Where available, HLA class I and class II types were taken from metadata supplied by the sample provider and were not determined by assay-based typing. General conclusions and limits of the study: Clinical and demographic metadata were provided uncurated, with the amount varying by source and participant.

The sequenced sample was peripheral blood. The clonotype was recovered from a man aged 70-80 years with COVID-19, enrolled during active disease.

The DNA sequence is TGCGCCAGCAGCCAGGGACAGACCACAGATACGCAGTATTTT. Its coded protein is CASSQGQTTDTQYF. The rearranged chain carries TRBV4-1 and TRBJ2-3; 7 central nucleotides agree with TRBD1. From the cysteine through the phenylalanine, the CDR3 covers 14 amino acids. Only the CDR3 DNA is retained, 42 bases long and in frame from the first base. The germline V gene yields MGHRA for CDR1 and YSYEKL for CDR2. V is cut back by 3 bases and J by 2 bases, with 2 bases in the junction unmatched.